The source of this T cell receptor (beta chain) is a study of cytomegalovirus exposure and HLA in healthy donors. Study-wide context: A subsequent analysis reported that the roughly 120 validation repertoires were produced on the same platform that had also been used for the roughly 670 first-cohort repertoires. Regarding the study as a whole: The classifier was said to identify cytomegalovirus status with high specificity and sensitivity.

The donors were members of the validation cohort comprising approximately 120 subjects, separate from the roughly 650-subject first cohort. Germline V gene data show CDR1 as SGHDN and CDR2 as FVKESK. V gave up 3 bases and J gave up 5 bases; unmatched junction bases: 9. This CDR3 contains 15 residues. Measured with immunoSEQ multiplex PCR; TCRdb has only the in-frame clones, and not every one. The repertoire includes 220,000 or so clones, approximately 83% of them detected once, and over 11% sits in the top ten. This clone was detected only once. Its target is not known. The chain is built from TRBV14 and TRBJ2-5; TRBD1 matches at 7 bases. Sequencing was performed on PBMCs. This receptor was taken from a woman in her twenties or thirties in good health and CMV-seropositive. The CDR3, as DNA: TGTGCCAGCAGCCAGAGACAGGGTCCTTTCGAGACCCAGTACTTC. Amino acid sequence: CASSQRQGPFETQYF.